This is a list of T cell receptor beta chains from one sample in a study of PD-1 blockade in mismatch repair-deficient tumors. TCRdb's table, derived via immunoSEQ multiplex PCR, lists solely in-frame clones and lacks some. The sample shows over 60,000 clones, approximately 89% of them seen only once. Here the sequenced sample was peripheral blood, taken 52 weeks after starting pembrolizumab. These receptors originate from an adult with mismatch repair-deficient cancer. CDR3s include the opening cysteine and the closing phenylalanine or tryptophan. D genes are given only for firm matches. Where a row states a size, it is once, few, many or the class of an expanded clone; other rows omit it.

>TRBV19|TRBJ2-7|.|few
CASSTGGPSNEQYF
TGTGCCAGTAGTACCGGAGGGCCATCTAACGAGCAGTACTTC
>TRBV11-2|TRBJ2-1|.|.
CASSLGRGGAYNEQFF
TGTGCCAGCAGCTTAGGCAGAGGCGGAGCGTACAATGAGCAGTTCTTC
>TRBV5-1|TRBJ2-1|.|.
CASSFRTAYNEQFF
TGCGCCAGCAGCTTTAGGACAGCTTACAATGAGCAGTTCTTC
>TRBV4-1|TRBJ2-7|TRBD2|once
CASSPGLAGSYEQYF
TGCGCCAGCAGCCCGGGACTAGCGGGCTCCTACGAGCAGTACTTC
>TRBV7-2|TRBJ2-7|.|.
CASSPLGEQYF
TGTGCCAGCAGCCCCCTCGGCGAGCAGTACTTC
>TRBV5-4|TRBJ2-3|TRBD1|.
CASSGRTGGVDTQYF
TGTGCCAGCAGCGGTCGCACAGGGGGAGTAGATACGCAGTATTTT
>TRBV4-2|TRBJ1-1|.|.
CASSQDKSGMNTEAFF
TGTGCCAGCAGCCAAGATAAGTCAGGCATGAACACTGAAGCTTTCTTT
>TRBV10-3|TRBJ2-1|.|.
CAISESGGAWENEQFF
TGTGCCATCAGTGAGTCGGGTGGAGCCTGGGAGAATGAGCAGTTCTTC
>TRBV28|TRBJ2-7|.|.
CASLPAGLSYEQYF
TGTGCCAGCTTACCAGCGGGTCTTTCCTACGAGCAGTACTTC
>TRBV9|TRBJ2-7|TRBD2|.
CASSVGSGPYEQYF
TGTGCCAGCAGCGTAGGTAGCGGGCCCTACGAGCAGTACTTC
>TRBV11-3|TRBJ2-1|.|.
CASSLQEEQFF
TGTGCCAGCAGCTTGCAGGAAGAGCAGTTCTTC
>TRBV5-8|TRBJ1-4|.|.
CASSSRTATNEKLFF
TGTGCCAGCAGCTCCCGGACAGCAACTAATGAAAAACTGTTTTTT
>TRBV21-1|TRBJ1-1|.|.
CASRPAGPGGTEAFF
TGTGCCAGCAGGCCAGCGGGACCGGGGGGCACTGAAGCTTTCTTT
>TRBV19|TRBJ1-2|.|.
CASSIRPSANYGYTF
TGTGCCAGTAGTATTAGACCGTCGGCTAACTATGGCTACACCTTC
>TRBV28|TRBJ2-7|.|.
CASSLITRPYEQYF
TGTGCCAGCAGTTTAATCACTAGACCCTACGAGCAGTACTTC
>TRBV7-8|TRBJ2-1|.|.
CASSQRRDAPNEQFF
TGTGCCAGCAGCCAGCGGCGCGACGCTCCGAATGAGCAGTTCTTC
>TRBV19|TRBJ2-2|TRBD2|.
CASRERGTNTGELFF
TGTGCCAGTCGAGAGCGGGGTACAAACACCGGGGAGCTGTTTTTT
>TRBV6-6|TRBJ2-5|TRBD1|.
CASSPRDSQETQYF
TGTGCCAGCAGTCCCAGGGACAGCCAAGAGACCCAGTACTTC
>TRBV30|TRBJ2-5|.|.
CAWGESWETQYF
TGTGCCTGGGGGGAGTCGTGGGAGACCCAGTACTTC
>TRBV10-2|TRBJ2-7|TRBD1|.
CASRGRDRGYEQYF
TGCGCCAGCAGGGGGAGGGACAGGGGATACGAGCAGTACTTC
>TRBV4-1|TRBJ2-2|.|.
CASSQDRGSTGELFF
TGCGCCAGCAGCCAAGATCGGGGAAGCACCGGGGAGCTGTTTTTT
>TRBV5-8|TRBJ2-1|.|.
CASSLSHKQSSYNEQFF
TGTGCCAGCAGCTTGTCTCACAAACAGAGCTCCTACAATGAGCAGTTCTTC
>TRBV12-5|TRBJ1-5|.|.
CASGSPGGDEFNQPQHF
TGTGCTAGTGGTTCCCCCGGGGGGGATGAGTTTAATCAGCCCCAGCATTTT
>TRBV6-1|TRBJ1-1|.|once
CASSSGLTEAFF
TGTGCCAGCTCGAGCGGGTTAACTGAAGCTTTCTTT
>TRBV25-1|TRBJ2-7|TRBD1|.
CASSESTGRGSPYEQYF
TGTGCCAGCAGTGAGTCAACAGGCAGGGGGAGCCCCTACGAGCAGTACTTC
>TRBV19|TRBJ2-3|TRBD1|.
CASTEGQASTDTQYF
TGTGCCAGTACCGAGGGACAGGCTAGCACAGATACGCAGTATTTT
>TRBV6-1|TRBJ2-6|TRBD2|.
CASSEGGFGGANVLTF
TGTGCCAGCAGTGAGGGAGGGTTCGGTGGGGCCAACGTCCTGACTTTC
>TRBV6-5|TRBJ2-7|TRBD1|few
CASSYSGTGEQYF
TGTGCCAGCAGTTACTCCGGGACAGGGGAGCAGTACTTC
>TRBV15|TRBJ2-7|.|.
CATSHDRSSYEQYF
TGTGCCACCAGCCATGACAGGAGCTCCTACGAGCAGTACTTC
>TRBV5-4|TRBJ2-5|TRBD1|.
CASSRGQGLETQYF
TGTGCCAGCAGCCGGGGACAGGGTCTAGAGACCCAGTACTTC
>TRBV9|TRBJ2-2|.|.
CASSLEGLVGELFF
TGTGCCAGCAGCCTAGAGGGACTTGTCGGGGAGCTGTTTTTT
>TRBV27|TRBJ1-2|TRBD1|once
CASRTGGFYTF
TGTGCCAGCAGGACAGGGGGATTTTACACCTTC
>TRBV7-8|TRBJ2-3|.|.
CASRGSRGASDTQYF
TGTGCCAGCAGGGGCTCTCGCGGAGCATCAGATACGCAGTATTTT
>TRBV28|TRBJ2-2|.|.
CASSPRQFRDLTGELFF
TGTGCCAGCAGCCCGCGGCAGTTCAGGGACCTCACCGGGGAGCTGTTTTTT
>TRBV20-1|TRBJ2-7|.|.
CSAHGSEQYF
TGCAGTGCTCATGGATCCGAGCAGTACTTC
>TRBV7-8|TRBJ2-5|.|once
CASSPQQGLVETQYF
TGTGCCAGCAGCCCACAACAGGGCCTGGTAGAGACCCAGTACTTC
>TRBV19|TRBJ2-3|.|.
CASRLNTTDTQYF
TGTGCCAGTAGATTGAATACCACAGATACGCAGTATTTT
>TRBV7-2|TRBJ2-2|.|.
CASSRPLAVANTGELFF
TGTGCCAGCAGCCGCCCTTTGGCGGTCGCGAACACCGGGGAGCTGTTTTTT
>TRBV19|TRBJ2-3|.|few
CASSGSGHPSTDTQYF
TGTGCCAGTAGTGGTTCGGGACACCCTAGCACAGATACGCAGTATTTT
>TRBV30|TRBJ2-1|.|once
CAWRAGASTSYEQFF
TGTGCCTGGAGGGCGGGGGCTTCGACTAGTTATGAGCAGTTCTTC
>TRBV7-9|TRBJ2-1|TRBD2|.
CASRTAGVAYNEQFF
TGTGCCAGCAGGACAGCGGGAGTGGCCTACAATGAGCAGTTCTTC
>TRBV7-9|TRBJ2-1|TRBD2|.
CASSGGTSGKDEQFF
TGTGCCAGCTCCGGGGGGACTAGCGGGAAAGATGAGCAGTTCTTC
>TRBV9|TRBJ2-7|TRBD2|.
CASSQQGTSIEQYF
TGTGCCAGCAGCCAGCAGGGGACTAGCATCGAGCAGTACTTC
>TRBV28|TRBJ2-7|.|.
CASSFPGQIYEQYF
TGTGCCAGCAGTTTCCCCGGACAGATATACGAGCAGTACTTC
>TRBV10-3|TRBJ1-5|.|few
CAISEGNQPQHF
TGTGCCATCAGTGAAGGCAATCAGCCCCAGCATTTT
>TRBV7-8|TRBJ2-6|.|.
CASSLLRGSSGANVLTF
TGTGCCAGCAGCTTACTCCGGGGTTCCTCTGGGGCCAACGTCCTGACTTTC
>TRBV4-3|TRBJ1-2|.|.
CASSQRDAYLGEGYTF
TGCGCCAGCAGCCAGAGGGACGCTTATCTAGGAGAGGGCTACACCTTC
>TRBV6-6|TRBJ2-7|.|.
CASSWGSPYEQYF
TGTGCCAGCTCCTGGGGCTCACCCTACGAGCAGTACTTC